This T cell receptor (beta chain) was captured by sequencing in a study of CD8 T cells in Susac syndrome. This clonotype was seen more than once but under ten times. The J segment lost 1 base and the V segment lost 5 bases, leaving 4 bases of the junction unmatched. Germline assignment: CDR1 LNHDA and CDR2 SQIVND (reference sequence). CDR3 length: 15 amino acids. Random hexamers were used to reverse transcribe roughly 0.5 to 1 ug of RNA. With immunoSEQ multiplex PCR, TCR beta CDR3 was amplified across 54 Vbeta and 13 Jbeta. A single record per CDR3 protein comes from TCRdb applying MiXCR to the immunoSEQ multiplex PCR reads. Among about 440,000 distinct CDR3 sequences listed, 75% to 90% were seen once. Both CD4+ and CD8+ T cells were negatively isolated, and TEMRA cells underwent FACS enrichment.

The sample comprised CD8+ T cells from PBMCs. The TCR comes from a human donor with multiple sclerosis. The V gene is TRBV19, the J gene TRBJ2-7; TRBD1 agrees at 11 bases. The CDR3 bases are TGTGCCAGTAGTTTCGGACAGGGGGCGTCCTACGAGCAGTACTTC. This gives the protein CASSFGQGASYEQYF.